These 27 T cell receptor beta chains were all obtained from the same sample, sequenced in a study of early T cells in non-severe SARS-CoV-2 infection. A single record per CDR3 protein comes from TCRdb applying MiXCR to the 5' RACE reads. The sample shows some 70,000 distinct CDR3 sequences, roughly an eighth of them seen only once. Input material: whole blood. Receptor source: an adult who was a healthcare worker with PCR-confirmed SARS-CoV-2 infection or an uninfected control (not recorded which).

This clonotype has a handful of counts. The rearrangement uses TRBV18 and TRBJ1-4, with D unresolved. There are 15 residues in the CDR3. V lost 0 bases to trimming and J lost 3 bases, with 8 bases between them. CDR1 is KGHSH and CDR2 is LQKENI in the germline V gene. The CDR3 bases are TGTGCCAGCTCACCACCGGGGAACGCTAATGAAAAACTGTTTTTT. This encodes CASSPPGNANEKLFF.

In this sample, this clonotype turned up a few times. V is TRBV2 and J is TRBJ2-3; 7 bases are shared with TRBD2. Germline CDR1 and CDR2: SNHLY and FYNNEI. J gave up 5 bases and V 3 bases, and 17 bases lay outside the gene matches. The CDR3 loop spans 18 amino acids. CDR3 amino acids: CASSESWLAVLTGDTQYF. CDR3 DNA: TGTGCCAGCAGTGAGTCTTGGCTAGCGGTTTTAACGGGAGATACGCAGTATTTT.

This clonotype was counted at least ten times. The rearrangement uses TRBV7-2 and TRBJ2-4; D might be TRBD2 (5 bases). The length of the CDR3 is 15 residues. CDR1 and CDR2 (germline): SGHTA, FQGNSA. V lost 1 base and J 0 bases, leaving 7 bases between the germline ends. In nucleotides, the CDR3 is TGTGCCAGCAGCTTAGGGGAGTTAGCCAAAAACATTCAGTACTTC. Translated, it gives CASSLGELAKNIQYF.

At least ten counts were recorded for this clonotype. The chain recombines TRBV27 with TRBJ1-5, with D possibly matching TRBD1 (5 bases). In germline, CDR1 is MNHEY, CDR2 SMNVEV (reference sequence). The CDR3 is made up of 15 amino acids. With 0 bases removed from V and 7 bases from J, the gap between germline ends came to 13 bases. The CDR3 coding sequence is TGTGCCAGCAGTTTATCGATAACCGGGGGGCAGCCCCAGCATTTT. Protein product: CASSLSITGGQPQHF.

The sample holds many counts of this clonotype. The J gene is TRBJ2-2, the V gene TRBV21-1; TRBD2 reflects the table's D call only, with no check against the DNA. TRBV21-1 is a documented pseudogene. The CDR3 loop spans 17 amino acids. DNA for the CDR3: TGTGCCAGCAGCAAAGGGGCTAGCGGGAGTGACACCGGGGAGCTGTTTTTT. Translation gives CASSKGASGSDTGELFF.

This clonotype was found many times. The V and J genes are TRBV29-1 and TRBJ2-7; tentative D call: TRBD1 (6 bases). CDR3 size: 12 residues. V was pared by 4 bases and J by 6 bases, with 13 bases between. Per the germline V gene, CDR1 is SQVTM and CDR2 is ANQGSEA. DNA for the CDR3: TGCAGCGTTGGCAAGACAGGAAGCGAGCAGTACTTC. This codes for CSVGKTGSEQYF.

Ten or more counts support this clonotype. The genes are TRBV28 and TRBJ2-2; D call uncertain. Germline values: CDR1 MDHEN, CDR2 SYDVKM. Trimming took 5 bases from V and 9 from J, leaving 22 bases between them. The CDR3 runs 16 residues. As DNA, the CDR3 is TGTGCCAGCAGTCCGCCCCTAGGAATATACACGCGGGAGCTGTTTTTT. Its translation is CASSPPLGIYTRELFF.

This chain connects TRBV4-2 to TRBJ2-1; the match to TRBD2 covers 7 bases. Germline lookup yields CDR1 LGHNA and CDR2 YNFKEQ. The CDR3 has 16 amino acids. The V gene end was trimmed by 2 bases and the J gene end by 1 base; junction bases not matched to a gene: 5. CDR3 sequence: CASSQPAGLSYNEQFF. The CDR3 DNA is TGTGCCAGCAGCCAACCAGCGGGGCTTTCCTACAATGAGCAGTTCTTC.

The gene calls are TRBV28 and TRBJ1-2; D is perhaps TRBD1 (5 bases). This CDR3 is 17 amino acids long. The V end lost 5 bases, the J end lost 1 base, and 20 bases lay between the germline ends. The germline CDR1 and CDR2 sequences are MDHEN and SYDVKM. CDR3 in DNA: TGTGCCAGCAGTCCGAGACAGTGGCACTTCTTTAACTATGGCTACACCTTC. Protein product: CASSPRQWHFFNYGYTF.

V and J are TRBV7-9 and TRBJ2-2; D might be TRBD1 (6 bases). The CDR3 is made up of 15 amino acids. The germline V gene has CDR1 SEHNR and CDR2 FQNEAQ (reference sequence). Trimming removed 5 bases at V and 4 bases at J, with 14 bases between. The CDR3 DNA reads as TGTGCCAGCAGCCAATCAGGGGTGGTCACCGGGGAGCTGTTTTTT. As protein: CASSQSGVVTGELFF.

The chain links TRBV9 to TRBJ2-1; tentative D call: TRBD2 (5 bases). V lost 0 bases, J lost 8 bases, and 15 bases lay in between. The germline CDR1 and CDR2 sequences are SGDLS and YYNGEE. The CDR3 consists of 15 residues. Here the CDR3 DNA reads TGTGCCAGCAGCGTAGGGACTCTCGGTTTGGATGAGCAGTTCTTC. Protein product: CASSVGTLGLDEQFF.

V usage is TRBV28 and J usage is TRBJ2-4; D is perhaps TRBD1 (6 bases). Trimming took off 5 bases at V and 1 base at J, with 12 bases between the two ends. This CDR3 has 15 amino acids. The germline CDR1 and CDR2 sequences are MDHEN and SYDVKM. CDR3 nucleotides: TGTGCCAGCAGTAAAAACAGGGAGGCCAAAAACATTCAGTACTTC. As protein: CASSKNREAKNIQYF.

This clonotype was recorded many times. V gene TRBV30 combines with J gene TRBJ1-2; 7 bases align to TRBD1. CDR1 and CDR2 (germline): GTSNPN, SVGIG (reference sequence). This CDR3 comprises 15 residues. J was trimmed by 4 bases and V by 3 bases; bases with no gene match: 11. CDR3 sequence (DNA): TGTGCCTGGAGCCGTCCGGACAGGCAAGGCTATGGCTACACCTTC. Encoded protein: CAWSRPDRQGYGYTF.

At least ten counts were recorded for this clonotype. This chain joins TRBV18 and TRBJ2-2; 7 positions agree with TRBD2. The CDR3 spans 15 residues. Germline CDR1 is KGHSH and CDR2 is LQKENI. The ends lost 4 bases at V and 5 bases at J; junction bases unmatched: 7. The CDR3 DNA reads TGTGCCAGCTCACGGCTGCCGCGGGAGACCGGGGAGCTGTTTTTT. It codes for CASSRLPRETGELFF.

This clonotype was seen at least ten times. DNA of the CDR3: TGCAGTGCTAGGCCCCAGTTGGATCACAATGAGCAGTTCTTC. It translates to CSARPQLDHNEQFF. The chain has TRBV20-1 and TRBJ2-1; D gene ambiguous. Germline CDR1 DFQATT, CDR2 SNEGSKA (reference sequence). This CDR3 region has 14 residues. V shed 3 bases and J shed 5 bases, with 14 bases lying between them.

CDR3 protein: CSVAGFYNEQFF. DNA of the CDR3: TGCAGCGTTGCAGGGTTCTACAATGAGCAGTTCTTC. The chain is built from TRBV29-1 and TRBJ2-1; maybe TRBD1 (5 bases). The CDR3 consists of 12 residues. In germline, CDR1 is SQVTM, CDR2 ANQGSEA. Trimming took 4 bases from V and 3 from J, leaving 7 bases between them.

The gene calls are TRBV7-9 and TRBJ2-3, with unresolved D. The V end was cut by 5 bases, the J end by 2 bases, with 11 bases between. Germline V gives CDR1 SEHNR, CDR2 FQNEAQ (reference sequence). The CDR3 consists of 14 residues. For the CDR3, the DNA is TGTGCCAGCAGCCGCCTCTACAACACAGATACGCAGTATTTT. Amino acids: CASSRLYNTDTQYF.

This chain links TRBV24-1 with TRBJ2-3; 10 bases match TRBD1. V trimming: 3 bases; J trimming: 3 bases; junction bases outside the gene matches: 2. The CDR3 is made up of 15 amino acids. Germline-derived CDR1 and CDR2 are KGHDR and SFDVKD. The DNA of the CDR3 is TGTGCCACCAGTGATCGGGACAGGGGAACAGATACGCAGTATTTT. Protein product: CATSDRDRGTDTQYF.

This clonotype appeared many times. The chain links TRBV20-1 to TRBJ2-2; maybe TRBD1 (6 bases). Germline CDR1 is DFQATT and CDR2 is SNEGSKA (reference sequence). The V end lost 6 bases, the J end lost 7 bases, and 18 bases lay between the germline ends. The CDR3 is 14 residues long. For the CDR3, the DNA is TGCAGTGCAGGCGGCCCAGGGGTGAACGGGGAGCTGTTTTTT. Translated, it gives CSAGGPGVNGELFF.

This clonotype was picked up many times. The chain carries TRBV5-1 and TRBJ2-1; 11 positions match TRBD2. CDR1 and CDR2 (germline): SGHRS, YFSETQ. This CDR3 comprises 16 residues. J was trimmed by 1 base and V by 4 bases; bases with no gene match: 4. The CDR3 sequence: CASSAIAGGSYNEQFF. CDR3 coding DNA: TGCGCCAGCAGCGCCATAGCGGGAGGGTCCTACAATGAGCAGTTCTTC.

This clonotype has at least ten counts. This chain uses TRBV11-2 with TRBJ2-5; the D gene is possibly TRBD2 (6 bases). Deletions cut 4 bases from V and 7 bases from J, with 19 bases between. Germline V gene lookup returns CDR1 SGHAT and CDR2 FQNNGV. This CDR3 is 15 amino acids long. CDR3 region: CASSSRLVQEGTQYF. The CDR3 coding sequence is TGTGCCAGCAGCTCGAGACTAGTCCAAGAAGGGACCCAGTACTTC.

This clonotype turned up a few times. V gene TRBV7-8 combines with J gene TRBJ2-3; 10 nucleotides line up with TRBD1. From germline, CDR1 is SGHVS and CDR2 FQNEAQ. Losses at the gene ends were 3 bases for V and 8 bases for J; bases not matched to a gene: 5. CDR3 length equals 14 residues. CDR3 in amino acids: CASSFSGQGGTQYF. Here the CDR3 DNA reads TGTGCCAGCAGCTTTTCTGGACAGGGGGGTACGCAGTATTTT.

This clonotype was counted between two and nine times. The rearrangement links TRBV7-3 to TRBJ2-2, with TRBD2 matching over 13 bases. The CDR3 contains 21 residues. CDR1 and CDR2 (germline): SGHTA, FQGTGA. The junction had 11 bases not matched to a gene; V was cut back by 1 base and J by 0 bases. The DNA for the CDR3 is TGTGCCAGCAGCTTAAACGCCCCGGAGACTAGCGGGAGGTCGAACACCGGGGAGCTGTTTTTT. Translation gives CASSLNAPETSGRSNTGELFF. The entire variable domain, with the rest obtained from reference TRBV7-3 and TRBJ2-2, is as follows: GAGVSQTPSNKVTEKGKYVELRCDPISGHTALYWYRQSLGQGPEFLIYFQGTGAADDSGLPNDRFFAVRPEGSVSTLKIQRTERGDSAVYLCASSLNAPETSGRSNTGELFFGEGSRLTVL.

This clonotype was detected a few times. This chain links TRBV18 with TRBJ1-6; the match to TRBD1 covers 7 bases. The germline V gene has CDR1 KGHSH and CDR2 LQKENI. V trimming: 4 bases; J trimming: 7 bases; junction bases outside the gene matches: 7. The CDR3 extends over 15 amino acids. In nucleotides, the CDR3 is TGTGCCAGCTCACAAGCGGGACAGAGCAATTCACCCCTCCACTTT. It is translated as CASSQAGQSNSPLHF.

This clonotype has more than one count but fewer than ten. The chain links TRBV11-2 to TRBJ2-7, with TRBD2 matching over 10 bases. Trimming at V came to 4 bases and at J to 5 bases, leaving 5 bases not matched to a gene. This CDR3 contains 14 residues. Germline CDR1 and CDR2: SGHAT and FQNNGV. The CDR3 DNA follows: TGTGCCAGCAGCTCCAGCGGGAGGGCGAACGAGCAGTACTTC. It specifies CASSSSGRANEQYF.

CDR3 protein: CASSFGANSYEQYF. DNA for the CDR3: TGTGCCAGCAGCTTCGGGGCAAACTCCTACGAGCAGTACTTC. J is TRBJ2-7 and V is TRBV5-5; perhaps D is TRBD1 or TRBD2 (5 bases each). This CDR3 spans 14 amino acids. V dropped 2 bases and J dropped 0 bases, with 9 bases sitting between them. The germline gives CDR1 SGHKS, CDR2 YYEKEE (reference sequence).

The CDR3 protein is CASSSGSYSYEQYF. The CDR3 DNA sequence: TGTGCCAGCAGTTCCGGGTCCTATTCCTACGAGCAGTACTTC. This rearrangement joins TRBV6-2 or TRBV6-3 to TRBJ2-7; no clear D. The CDR3 has 14 amino acids. V was cut by 4 bases and J by 1 base, with 11 bases left in between. Germline lookup yields CDR1 MNHEY and CDR2 SVGEGT.